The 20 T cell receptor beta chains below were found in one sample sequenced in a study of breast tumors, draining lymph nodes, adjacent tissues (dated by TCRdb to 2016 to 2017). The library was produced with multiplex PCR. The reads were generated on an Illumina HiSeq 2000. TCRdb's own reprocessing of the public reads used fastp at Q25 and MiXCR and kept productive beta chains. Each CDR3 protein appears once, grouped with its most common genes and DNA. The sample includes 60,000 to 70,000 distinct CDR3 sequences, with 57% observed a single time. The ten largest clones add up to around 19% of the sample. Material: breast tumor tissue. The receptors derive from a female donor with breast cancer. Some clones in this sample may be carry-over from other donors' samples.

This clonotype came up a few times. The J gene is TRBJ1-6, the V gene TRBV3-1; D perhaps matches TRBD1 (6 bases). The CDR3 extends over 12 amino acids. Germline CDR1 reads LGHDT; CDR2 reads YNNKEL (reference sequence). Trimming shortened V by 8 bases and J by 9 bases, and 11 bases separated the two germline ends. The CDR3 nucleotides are TGTGCCAGCGAACAGGGAGGTTCACCCCTCCACTTT. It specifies CASEQGGSPLHF. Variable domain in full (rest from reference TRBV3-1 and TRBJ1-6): DTAVSQTPKYLVTQMGNDKSIKCEQNLGHDTMYWYKQDSKKFLKIMFSYNNKELIINETVPNRFSPKSPDKAHLNLHINSLELGDSAVYFCASEQGGSPLHFGNGTRLTVT.

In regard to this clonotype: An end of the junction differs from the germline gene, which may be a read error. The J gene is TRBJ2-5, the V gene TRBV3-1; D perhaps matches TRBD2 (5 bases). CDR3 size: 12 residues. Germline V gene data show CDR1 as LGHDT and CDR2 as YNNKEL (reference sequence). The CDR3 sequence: CARSQTRETQYF. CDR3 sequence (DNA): TGCGCCCGCAGCCAAACTAGGGAGACCCAGTACTTC.

Here the CDR3 reads CASSHLLGLAGVSNEQFF. In nucleotides, the CDR3 is TGTGCCAGCAGCCACCTATTGGGACTAGCGGGAGTGTCGAATGAGCAGTTCTTC. The chain combines TRBV3-1 with TRBJ2-1; 14 bases are a match to TRBD2. V dropped 3 bases and J dropped 7; count of bases not matched to a gene: 11. The CDR3 has 18 residues. CDR1 and CDR2 from the germline V gene are LGHDT and YNNKEL (reference sequence).

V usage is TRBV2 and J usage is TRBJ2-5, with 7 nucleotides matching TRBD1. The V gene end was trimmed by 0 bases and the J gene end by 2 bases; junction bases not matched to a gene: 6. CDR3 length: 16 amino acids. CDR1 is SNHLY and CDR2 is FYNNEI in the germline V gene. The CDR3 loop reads CASSEADGRGQETQYF. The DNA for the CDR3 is TGTGCCAGCAGTGAAGCAGACGGCAGGGGGCAAGAGACCCAGTACTTC.

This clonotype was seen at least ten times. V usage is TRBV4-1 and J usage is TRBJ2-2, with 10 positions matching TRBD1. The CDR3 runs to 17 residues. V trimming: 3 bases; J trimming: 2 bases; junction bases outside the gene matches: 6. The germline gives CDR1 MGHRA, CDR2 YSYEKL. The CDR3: CASSQARQGANTGELFF. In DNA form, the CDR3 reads TGCGCCAGCAGCCAGGCGCGACAGGGGGCTAACACCGGGGAGCTGTTTTTT.

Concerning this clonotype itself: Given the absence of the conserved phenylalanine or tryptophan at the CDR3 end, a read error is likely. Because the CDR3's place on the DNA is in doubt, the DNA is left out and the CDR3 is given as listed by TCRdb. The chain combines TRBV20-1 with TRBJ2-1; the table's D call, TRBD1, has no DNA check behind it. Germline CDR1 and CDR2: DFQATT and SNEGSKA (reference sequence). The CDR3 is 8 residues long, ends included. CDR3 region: CSARDRGS.

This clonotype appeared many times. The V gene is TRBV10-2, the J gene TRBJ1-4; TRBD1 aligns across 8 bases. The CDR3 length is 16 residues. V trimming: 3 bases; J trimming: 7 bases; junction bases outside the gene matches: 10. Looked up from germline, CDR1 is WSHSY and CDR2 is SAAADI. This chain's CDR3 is CASSDPQGASREKLFF. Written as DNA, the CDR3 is TGCGCCAGCAGTGACCCGCAGGGGGCGAGTCGTGAAAAACTGTTTTTT.

The CDR3: CASSASGTSGRSDNEQFF. DNA for the CDR3: TGTGCCAGCAGTGCCTCCGGGACTAGCGGGAGGTCCGACAATGAGCAGTTCTTC. The gene calls are TRBV12-3 or TRBV12-4 and TRBJ2-1, with 15 bases fitting TRBD2. V lost 5 bases to trimming and J lost 5 bases; unmatched junction nucleotides: 10. The CDR3 totals 18 residues.

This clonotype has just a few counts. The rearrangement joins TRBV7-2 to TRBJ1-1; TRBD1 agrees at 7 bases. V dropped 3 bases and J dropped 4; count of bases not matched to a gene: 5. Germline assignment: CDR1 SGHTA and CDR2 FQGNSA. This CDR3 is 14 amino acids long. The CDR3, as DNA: TGTGCCAGCAGCTTTGTCGACAGGGCCACTGAAGCTTTCTTT. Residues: CASSFVDRATEAFF.

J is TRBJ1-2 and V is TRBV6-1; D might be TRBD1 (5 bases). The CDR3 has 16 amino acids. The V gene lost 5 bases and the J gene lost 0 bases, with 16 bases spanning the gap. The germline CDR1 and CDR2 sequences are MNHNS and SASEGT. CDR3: CASSYGGWDANYGYTF. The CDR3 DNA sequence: TGTGCCAGCAGTTACGGGGGTTGGGACGCTAACTATGGCTACACCTTC.

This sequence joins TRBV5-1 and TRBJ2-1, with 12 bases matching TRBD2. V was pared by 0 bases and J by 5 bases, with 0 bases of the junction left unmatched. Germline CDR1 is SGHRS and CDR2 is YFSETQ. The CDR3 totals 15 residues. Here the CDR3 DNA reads TGCGCCAGCAGCTTGGCTAGCGGGGGGGACAATGAGCAGTTCTTC. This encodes CASSLASGGDNEQFF.

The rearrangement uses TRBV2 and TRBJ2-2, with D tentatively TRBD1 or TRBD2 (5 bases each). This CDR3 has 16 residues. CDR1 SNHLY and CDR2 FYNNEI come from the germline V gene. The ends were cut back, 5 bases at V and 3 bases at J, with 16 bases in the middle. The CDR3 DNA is TGTGCCAGCAGTACGAGGGGCTACGGCTACACCGGGGAGCTGTTTTTT. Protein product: CASSTRGYGYTGELFF.

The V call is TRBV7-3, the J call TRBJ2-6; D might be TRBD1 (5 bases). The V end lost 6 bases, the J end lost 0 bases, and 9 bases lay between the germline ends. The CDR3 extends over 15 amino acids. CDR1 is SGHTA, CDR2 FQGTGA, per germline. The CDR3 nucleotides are TGTGCCAGCAGTTATGACAGCTCTGGGGCCAACGTCCTGACTTTC. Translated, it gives CASSYDSSGANVLTF. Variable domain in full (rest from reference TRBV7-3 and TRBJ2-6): GAGVSQTPSNKVTEKGKYVELRCDPISGHTALYWYRQSLGQGPEFLIYFQGTGAADDSGLPNDRFFAVRPEGSVSTLKIQRTERGDSAVYLCASSYDSSGANVLTFGAGSRLTVL.

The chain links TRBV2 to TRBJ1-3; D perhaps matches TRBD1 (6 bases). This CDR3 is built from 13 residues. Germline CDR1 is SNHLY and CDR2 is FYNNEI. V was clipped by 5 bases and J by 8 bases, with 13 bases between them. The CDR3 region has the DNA TGTGCCAGCAGTAAGTACAGGGAGGACACCATATATTTT. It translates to CASSKYREDTIYF. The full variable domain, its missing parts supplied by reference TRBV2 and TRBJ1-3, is EPEVTQTPSHQVTQMGQEVILRCVPISNHLYFYWYRQILGQKVEFLVSFYNNEISEKSEIFDDQFSVERPDGSNFTLKIRSTKLEDSAMYFCASSKYREDTIYFGEGSWLTVV.

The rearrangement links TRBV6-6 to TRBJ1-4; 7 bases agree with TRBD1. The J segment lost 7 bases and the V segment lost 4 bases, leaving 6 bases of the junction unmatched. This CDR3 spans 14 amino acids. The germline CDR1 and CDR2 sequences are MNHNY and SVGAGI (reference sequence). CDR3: CASSSIGGPEKLFF. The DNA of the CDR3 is TGTGCCAGCAGTTCGATAGGGGGCCCTGAAAAACTGTTTTTT.

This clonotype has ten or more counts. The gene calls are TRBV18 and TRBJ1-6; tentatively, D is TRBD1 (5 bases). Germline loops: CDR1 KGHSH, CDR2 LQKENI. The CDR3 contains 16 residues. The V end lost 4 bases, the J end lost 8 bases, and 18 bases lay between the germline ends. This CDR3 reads CASSRQPRGSYSPLHF. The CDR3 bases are TGTGCCAGCTCACGACAACCCCGGGGCAGTTATTCACCCCTCCACTTT.

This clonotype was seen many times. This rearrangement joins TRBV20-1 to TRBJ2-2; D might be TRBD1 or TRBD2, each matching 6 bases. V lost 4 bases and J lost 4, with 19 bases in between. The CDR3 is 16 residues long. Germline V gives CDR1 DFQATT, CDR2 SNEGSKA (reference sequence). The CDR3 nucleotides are TGCAGTGCTACAGTCGGGCGAGGGGGAGGCACCGGGGAGCTGTTTTTT. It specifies CSATVGRGGGTGELFF.

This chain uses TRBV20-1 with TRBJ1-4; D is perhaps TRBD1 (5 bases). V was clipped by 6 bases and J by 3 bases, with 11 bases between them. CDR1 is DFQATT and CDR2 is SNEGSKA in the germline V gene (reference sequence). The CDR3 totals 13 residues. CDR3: CSAMGLSNEKLFF. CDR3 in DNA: TGCAGTGCCATGGGACTCTCTAATGAAAAACTGTTTTTT.

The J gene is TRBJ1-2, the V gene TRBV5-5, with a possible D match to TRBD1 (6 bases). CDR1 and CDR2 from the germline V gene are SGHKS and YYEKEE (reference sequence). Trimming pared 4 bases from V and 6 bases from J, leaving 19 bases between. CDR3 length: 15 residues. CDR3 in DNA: TGTGCCAGCAGCCCACCTGGGCTGACAGGTGATGGCTACACCTTC. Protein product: CASSPPGLTGDGYTF.

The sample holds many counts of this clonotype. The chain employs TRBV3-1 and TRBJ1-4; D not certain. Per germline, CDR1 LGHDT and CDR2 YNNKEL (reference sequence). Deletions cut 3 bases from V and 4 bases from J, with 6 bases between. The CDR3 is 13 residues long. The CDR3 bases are TGTGCCAGCAGCCACCCTCTTAATGAAAAACTGTTTTTT. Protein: CASSHPLNEKLFF.